The clone carrying this T cell receptor beta chain was seen at least ten times. This entry belongs to a study of T cells of healthy individuals. Each CDR3 protein gets one entry after TCRdb re-called the 5' RACE reads with MiXCR. This table has 45,000 to 60,000 distinct CDR3 sequences, roughly 15% appearing once. There are 16 residues in the CDR3. The V gene end was trimmed by 4 bases and the J gene end by 0 bases; junction bases not matched to a gene: 6. Looked up from germline, CDR1 is DFQATT and CDR2 is SNEGSKA (reference sequence). The sequence was obtained from a human donor in good health. V is TRBV20-1 and J is TRBJ2-6; 7 positions match TRBD1. CDR3: CSATSRDSSGANVLTF. CDR3 bases: TGCAGTGCTACTTCTCGGGACAGCTCTGGGGCCAACGTCCTGACTTTC.